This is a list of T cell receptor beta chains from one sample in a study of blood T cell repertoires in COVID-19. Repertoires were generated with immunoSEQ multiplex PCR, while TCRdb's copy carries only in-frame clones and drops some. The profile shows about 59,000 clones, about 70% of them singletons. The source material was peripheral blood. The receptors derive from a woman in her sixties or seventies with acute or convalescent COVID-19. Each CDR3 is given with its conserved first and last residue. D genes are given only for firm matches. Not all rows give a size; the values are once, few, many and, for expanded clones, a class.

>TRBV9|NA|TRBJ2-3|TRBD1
CASSLDRGYSTDTQYF
TGTGCCAGCAGCTTGGACAGGGGCTATAGCACAGATACGCAGTATTTT
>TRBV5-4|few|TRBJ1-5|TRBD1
CASSQGENQPQHF
TGTGCCAGCAGCCAGGGGGAGAATCAGCCCCAGCATTTT
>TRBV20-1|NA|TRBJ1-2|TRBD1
CSASSRGSGYTF
TGCAGTGCTAGTAGCAGGGGGTCAGGCTACACCTTC
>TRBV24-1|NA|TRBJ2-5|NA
CATSGLRQAQETQYF
TGTGCCACCAGTGGCCTCCGACAGGCACAAGAGACCCAGTACTTC
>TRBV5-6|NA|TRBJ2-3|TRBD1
CASSGLGTARTDTQYF
TGTGCCAGCAGCGGACTCGGGACAGCCCGCACAGATACGCAGTATTTT
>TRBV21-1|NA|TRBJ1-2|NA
CASSKPSSKNYGYTF
TGTGCCAGCAGCAAGCCATCCAGTAAGAACTATGGCTACACCTTC
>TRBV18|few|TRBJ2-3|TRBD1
CASSPIGGSTDTQYF
TGTGCCAGCTCACCAATAGGGGGCAGCACAGATACGCAGTATTTT
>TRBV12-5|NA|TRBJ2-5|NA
CASGLIWTAQETQYF
TGTGCTAGTGGTTTGATCTGGACTGCCCAGGAGACCCAGTACTTC
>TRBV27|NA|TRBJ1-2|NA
CASSFDRFNYGYTF
TGTGCCAGCAGTTTCGACAGGTTTAACTATGGCTACACCTTC
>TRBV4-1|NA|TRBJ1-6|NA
CASSPIEGKGGEPLHF
TGCGCCAGCAGCCCAATCGAGGGAAAAGGAGGGGAACCCCTCCACTTT
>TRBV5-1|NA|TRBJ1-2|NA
CASSFVAGLNYGYTF
TGCGCCAGCAGCTTTGTTGCGGGGCTTAACTATGGCTACACCTTC
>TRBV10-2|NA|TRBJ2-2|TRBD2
CASSEWGGAGELFF
TGCGCCAGCAGTGAGTGGGGGGGAGCCGGGGAGCTGTTTTTT
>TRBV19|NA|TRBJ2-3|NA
CASSISVLAATDTQYF
TGTGCCAGTAGTATAAGTGTACTAGCCGCGACAGATACGCAGTATTTT
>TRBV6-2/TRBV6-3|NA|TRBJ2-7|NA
CASSYSGAILEWYEQYF
TGTGCCAGCAGTTACAGTGGGGCGATATTAGAATGGTACGAGCAGTACTTC
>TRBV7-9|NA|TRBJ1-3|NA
CASSSSSTGLYSGNTIYF
TGTGCCAGCAGCTCTTCCTCTACAGGGTTATACTCTGGAAACACCATATATTTT
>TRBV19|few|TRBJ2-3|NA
CASSNPGTDTQYF
TGTGCCAGTAGCAATCCCGGTACAGATACGCAGTATTTT
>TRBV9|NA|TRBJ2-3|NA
CASSVTADTQYF
TGTGCCAGCAGCGTCACTGCGGATACGCAGTATTTT
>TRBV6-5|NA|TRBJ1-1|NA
CASTGSSQGNTEAFF
TGTGCCAGCACCGGAAGCAGCCAGGGGAACACTGAAGCTTTCTTT
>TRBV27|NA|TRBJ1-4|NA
CASSKPGATNEKLFF
TGTGCCAGCAGTAAACCAGGGGCAACTAATGAAAAACTGTTTTTT
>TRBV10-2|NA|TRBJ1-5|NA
CASSESTGINQPQHF
TGCGCCAGCAGTGAGTCAACAGGGATCAATCAGCCCCAGCATTTT
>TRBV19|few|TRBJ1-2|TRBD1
CASSTGQGATTMGYTF
TGTGCCAGTAGTACGGGACAGGGGGCTACAACTATGGGCTACACCTTC
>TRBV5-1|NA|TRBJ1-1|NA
CASSPPRGEAFF
TGCGCCAGCAGCCCACCTCGGGGAGAAGCTTTCTTT
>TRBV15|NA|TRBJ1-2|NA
CATSRPTLYGYTF
TGTGCCACCAGCAGACCTACCCTCTATGGCTACACCTTC
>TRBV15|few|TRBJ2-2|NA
CATSSPLMGQGNTGELFF
TGTGCCACCAGCAGTCCCTTAATGGGGCAGGGGAACACCGGGGAGCTGTTTTTT
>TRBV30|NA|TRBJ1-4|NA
CAWSVALRQNEKLFF
TGTGCCTGGAGTGTAGCTTTGCGACAGAATGAAAAACTGTTTTTT
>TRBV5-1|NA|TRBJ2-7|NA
CASSFAGYEQYF
TGCGCCAGCAGCTTCGCGGGATACGAGCAGTACTTC
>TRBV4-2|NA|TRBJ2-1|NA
CASSQRTGGGENEQFF
TGTGCCAGCAGCCAAAGAACAGGGGGGGGCGAGAATGAGCAGTTCTTC
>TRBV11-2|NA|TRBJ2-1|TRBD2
CASAPSGGRNNEQFF
TGTGCCAGCGCCCCTAGCGGGGGACGAAACAATGAGCAGTTCTTC
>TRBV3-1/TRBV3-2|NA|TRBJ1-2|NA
CASSGRGWAYGYTF
TGTGCCAGCAGCGGGAGAGGGTGGGCGTATGGCTACACCTTC
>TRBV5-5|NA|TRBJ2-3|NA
CASSLIPGLGGWSTDTQYF
TGTGCCAGCAGCTTGATCCCTGGACTGGGGGGATGGAGCACAGATACGCAGTATTTT
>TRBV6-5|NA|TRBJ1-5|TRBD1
CASSPQGGINQPQHF
TGTGCCAGCAGCCCCCAGGGGGGAATCAATCAGCCCCAGCATTTT
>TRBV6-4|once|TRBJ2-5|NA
CASSDPHGRMPETQYF
TGTGCCAGCAGTGACCCCCATGGGAGAATGCCAGAGACCCAGTACTTC
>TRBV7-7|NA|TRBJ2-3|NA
CASSPRGDTQYF
TGTGCCAGCAGCCCCAGAGGAGATACGCAGTATTTT
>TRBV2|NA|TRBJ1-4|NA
CASSGGRGRDEKLFF
TGTGCCAGCAGTGGGGGCAGGGGCAGGGATGAAAAACTGTTTTTT
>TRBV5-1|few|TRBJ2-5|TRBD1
CASSSQGAWGETQYF
TGCGCCAGCAGCTCCCAGGGGGCGTGGGGGGAGACCCAGTACTTC
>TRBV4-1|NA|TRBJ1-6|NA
CASSQEVQGLWNSPLHF
TGCGCCAGCAGCCAAGAAGTCCAGGGGCTTTGGAATTCACCCCTCCACTTT
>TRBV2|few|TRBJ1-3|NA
CASSETGGSGNTIYF
TGTGCCAGCAGTGAAACGGGGGGCTCTGGAAACACCATATATTTT
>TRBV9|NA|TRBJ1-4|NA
CASSVGGQGEKLFF
TGTGCCAGCAGCGTAGGGGGGCAGGGTGAAAAACTGTTTTTT
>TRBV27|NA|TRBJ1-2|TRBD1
CASSLKGAPGYGYTF
TGTGCCAGCAGCCTGAAGGGGGCGCCGGGCTATGGCTACACCTTC
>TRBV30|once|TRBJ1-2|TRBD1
CAWSADRGGYGYTF
TGTGCCTGGAGTGCTGACAGGGGGGGCTATGGCTACACCTTC
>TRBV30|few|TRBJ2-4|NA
CAWARDNRKNIQYF
TGTGCCTGGGCCAGGGACAACAGAAAAAACATTCAGTACTTC
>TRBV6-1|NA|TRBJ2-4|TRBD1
CASSAGTGIAKNIQYF
TGTGCCAGCAGTGCAGGGACAGGGATAGCCAAAAACATTCAGTACTTC
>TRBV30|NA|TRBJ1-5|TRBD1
CAWSPGTGAQPQHF
TGTGCCTGGAGTCCCGGGACAGGGGCTCAGCCCCAGCATTTT
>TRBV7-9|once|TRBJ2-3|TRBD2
CASSLGAGVNTDTQYF
TGTGCCAGCAGCTTAGGGGCGGGGGTAAACACAGATACGCAGTATTTT
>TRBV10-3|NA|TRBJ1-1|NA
CAISDPGGRTEAFF
TGTGCCATCAGTGACCCGGGGGGGCGTACTGAAGCTTTCTTT
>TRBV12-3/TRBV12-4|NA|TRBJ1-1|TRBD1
CASSPTGNTEAFF
TGTGCCAGCAGTCCGACAGGGAATACTGAAGCTTTCTTT
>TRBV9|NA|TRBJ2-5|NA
CASSVARGQFQETQYF
TGTGCCAGCAGCGTAGCTCGAGGGCAATTCCAAGAGACCCAGTACTTC
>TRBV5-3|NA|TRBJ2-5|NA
CARSEWRGLETQYF
TGTGCCAGAAGCGAGTGGAGGGGGCTTGAGACCCAGTACTTC
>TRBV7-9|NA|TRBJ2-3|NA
CASSSTGYATDTQYF
TGTGCCAGCAGCTCGACAGGATACGCAACAGATACGCAGTATTTT
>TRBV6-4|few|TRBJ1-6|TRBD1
CAHRGQLDSPLHF
TGTGCCCACAGGGGGCAGTTGGATTCACCCCTCCACTTT
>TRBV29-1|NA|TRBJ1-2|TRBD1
CSVYRTGGSGGYTF
TGCAGCGTCTACAGGACAGGGGGATCTGGTGGCTACACCTTC
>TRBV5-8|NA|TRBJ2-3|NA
CASSLWASADPSTDTQYF
TGTGCCAGCAGCTTGTGGGCTAGCGCCGATCCTAGCACAGATACGCAGTATTTT
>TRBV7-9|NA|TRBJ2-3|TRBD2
CASSSVTSSQYF
TGTGCCAGCAGCTCCGTGACTAGCTCGCAGTATTTT
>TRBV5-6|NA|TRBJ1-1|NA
CASSFHPVGDTEAFF
TGTGCCAGCAGCTTCCATCCGGTGGGAGACACTGAAGCTTTCTTT
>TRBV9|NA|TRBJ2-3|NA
CASSPRQFSTDTQYF
TGTGCCAGCAGCCCCAGACAGTTTAGCACAGATACGCAGTATTTT
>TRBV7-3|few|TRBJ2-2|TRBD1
CASSWTGGNTGELFF
TGTGCCAGCAGCTGGACAGGGGGAAACACCGGGGAGCTGTTTTTT
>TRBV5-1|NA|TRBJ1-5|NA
CASSLHGVNNQPQHF
TGCGCCAGCAGCTTGCACGGAGTGAACAATCAGCCCCAGCATTTT
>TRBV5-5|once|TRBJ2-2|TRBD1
CASGKRQGANTGELFF
TGTGCCAGCGGAAAAAGACAGGGAGCGAACACCGGGGAGCTGTTTTTT
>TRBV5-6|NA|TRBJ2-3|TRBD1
CASRTQGAPTDTQYF
TGTGCCAGCAGGACACAGGGGGCGCCGACAGATACGCAGTATTTT